These T cell receptor beta chains were read from a single sample in a study of T cell responses to AZD1222 COVID-19 vaccine. Sequencing was performed with immunoSEQ multiplex PCR; in TCRdb, only in-frame clones are kept and a portion is missing. The sample contains about 110,000 clones, roughly 88% of which appear only once. The material was peripheral blood, obtained on day 0 of AZD1222 vaccination. The receptors stem from an adult in good health. The CDR3 runs from the conserved cysteine through the conserved F or W. D genes are given only for firm matches. Where a row states a size, it is once, few, many or the class of an expanded clone; other rows omit it.

abundance,j_gene,d_gene,v_gene,CDR3nt,CDR3aa
once,TRBJ2-5,NA,TRBV2,TGTGCCAGCAGTGAACCAGGGGTTGAGACCCAGTACTTC,CASSEPGVETQYF
NA,TRBJ1-1,NA,TRBV10-3,TGTGCCATCAGTGGCAAGGGCGCAGGGACTGAAGCTTTCTTT,CAISGKGAGTEAFF
NA,TRBJ1-2,TRBD1,TRBV19,TGTGCCAGTAGAGATACGACAGGGACAACTAACTATGGCTACACCTTC,CASRDTTGTTNYGYTF
NA,TRBJ2-7,NA,TRBV7-2,TGTGCCAGCAGCCCCCGAGACGGAAACTCCTACGAGCAGTACTTC,CASSPRDGNSYEQYF
NA,TRBJ2-3,TRBD2,TRBV4-2,TGTGCCAGCAGCCAGCCTAGCGGGGGGGCAACAGATACGCAGTATTTT,CASSQPSGGATDTQYF
NA,TRBJ1-3,NA,TRBV7-9,TGTGCCAGCAGCTTAGGGGCCTCTGGAAACACCATATATTTT,CASSLGASGNTIYF
NA,TRBJ2-7,NA,TRBV7-2,TGTGCCAGCAGCTTAGCCTTGTTCGAGCAGTACTTC,CASSLALFEQYF
NA,TRBJ1-5,NA,TRBV2,TGTGCCAGCAGCGTGGCGGGGGTTGATCAGCCCCAGCATTTT,CASSVAGVDQPQHF
NA,TRBJ1-2,NA,TRBV18,TGTGCCAGCTCACCACCGGAGGGCTCGGACTATGGCTACACCTTC,CASSPPEGSDYGYTF
NA,TRBJ2-1,NA,TRBV9,TGTGCCAGCAGCGTAGCGGGGGAGAGCTCCTACAATGAGCAGTTCTTC,CASSVAGESSYNEQFF
once,TRBJ2-6,NA,TRBV11-1,TGTGCCAGCCTTGGGCGTTACTCTGGGGCCAACGTCCTGACTTTC,CASLGRYSGANVLTF
NA,TRBJ2-7,TRBD1,TRBV10-3,TGTGCCATCACCGAACAGGGGGCGGTCGAGCAGTACTTC,CAITEQGAVEQYF
NA,TRBJ1-3,NA,TRBV14,TGTGCCAGCAGCCAAAAATGGAACTCTGGAAACACCATATATTTT,CASSQKWNSGNTIYF
NA,TRBJ1-6,TRBD1,TRBV2,TGTGCCAGCATGCAGGGGGGTTCACCCCTCCACTTT,CASMQGGSPLHF
NA,TRBJ2-5,TRBD2,TRBV9,TGTGCCAGCAGCCCTCAACCGGGGGGGCAAGAGACCCAGTACTTC,CASSPQPGGQETQYF
NA,TRBJ2-6,NA,TRBV2,TGTGCCAGCAGTGAAGATGGGGCCCTCAGCTCTGGGGCCAACGTCCTGACTTTC,CASSEDGALSSGANVLTF
NA,TRBJ1-1,NA,TRBV6-6,TGTGCCAGCAGTTACGGGGCGTATACTGAAGCTTTCTTT,CASSYGAYTEAFF
NA,TRBJ1-2,NA,TRBV6-5,TGTGCCGTAGAGGACGGAGCTAACTATGGCTACACCTTC,CAVEDGANYGYTF
NA,TRBJ2-5,TRBD2,TRBV27,TGTGCCAGCTGTTTAGGCGGGACTAGCGGGGCTCCGGAGACCCAGTACTTC,CASCLGGTSGAPETQYF
NA,TRBJ1-1,NA,TRBV9,TGTGCCAGCAGCGACCACAGGGTACATGGAAACACTGAAGCTTTCTTT,CASSDHRVHGNTEAFF
NA,TRBJ2-1,TRBD2,TRBV10-3,TGTGCCATCAGTGAGGGGGCGGGGGGTGTAAATGAGCAGTTCTTC,CAISEGAGGVNEQFF
NA,TRBJ2-5,NA,TRBV12-3/TRBV12-4,TGTGCCAGCAGGGATGGGGAGACCCAGTACTTC,CASRDGETQYF
NA,TRBJ2-7,TRBD1,TRBV10-3,TGTGCCATCAGTGCCGCCGGGACAGGGGGCTACGAGCAGTACTTC,CAISAAGTGGYEQYF
NA,TRBJ2-2,NA,TRBV2,TGTGCCAGCAGGGTCAGGACGGGGACCGGGGAGCTGTTTTTT,CASRVRTGTGELFF
NA,TRBJ2-7,NA,TRBV11-1,TGTGCCGTTTCGACTCCCCCCTACGAGCAGTACTTC,CAVSTPPYEQYF
once,TRBJ1-1,NA,TRBV10-3,TGTGCCATCAGTGAGTTAGGAAACACTGAAGCTTTCTTT,CAISELGNTEAFF
few,TRBJ1-1,NA,TRBV11-1,TGTGCCAGCAGCTTAGCGCTGGGGGGACTTTCAGAAGCTTTCTTT,CASSLALGGLSEAFF
once,TRBJ1-2,NA,TRBV21-1,TGTGCCAGCAGCGCCTACCGGGACGGCAGGGACTATGGCTACACCTTC,CASSAYRDGRDYGYTF
NA,TRBJ2-7,NA,TRBV10-1,TGCATCCGTTCGCACCCCGGGGCCTACGAGCAGTACTTC,CIRSHPGAYEQYF
few,TRBJ1-3,NA,TRBV18,TGTGCCAGCTCACCCGAGACAGTCTCTGGAAACACCATATATTTT,CASSPETVSGNTIYF
NA,TRBJ2-2,NA,TRBV6-4,TGTGCCAGCAGTGACCTTAGCGACGGGCACACCGGGGAGCTGTTTTTT,CASSDLSDGHTGELFF
NA,TRBJ2-7,NA,TRBV6-5,TGTGCCACCAAGGACTACCTAACCTCCTACGAGCAGTACTTC,CATKDYLTSYEQYF
NA,TRBJ2-6,NA,TRBV28,TGTGCCAGCAGCCAAGGGGCCGCTGGGGCCAACGTCCTGACTTTC,CASSQGAAGANVLTF
NA,TRBJ1-6,NA,TRBV5-1,TGCGCCAGCAGCTTGGCACAGGTAGAATCACCCCTCCACTTT,CASSLAQVESPLHF
few,TRBJ1-4,NA,TRBV5-6,TGTGCCAGCAGCATGGACGGAGGGCGGGCTAATGAAAAACTGTTTTTT,CASSMDGGRANEKLFF